This T cell receptor beta chain appears in the sequencing data of a study of spatial heterogeneity in lung cancer. Across the whole study: The donors comprised 60 to 85 untreated early-stage non-small cell lung cancer patients. At a median of about two years after resection, follow-up PBMC samples were sequenced when available. Beta-chain sequences consistently outnumbered alpha-chain sequences in detection. An average of more than ten raw reads was observed per unique TCR and UMI combination.

Time point of the sample: blood at routine non-recurrence follow-up after resection. Whole RNA was taken from tumor, nontumor lung or frozen PBMC; it was then sequenced unsorted. In TCRdb, the 5' RACE reads were re-called with MiXCR into one record per CDR3 protein. This table holds about 47,000 distinct CDR3 sequences, more than 6.5% found once. The V gene's germline CDR1 is MNHNS and CDR2 SASEGT. The CDR3 totals 16 residues. Trimming stripped 4 bases from V and 6 bases from J, with 19 bases between. Here the sequenced sample was PBMCs, taken at follow-up. This receptor was identified in a female donor with early-stage non-small cell lung cancer. The rearrangement joins TRBV6-1 to TRBJ2-4, with D perhaps TRBD1 (6 bases). For the CDR3, the DNA is TGTGCCAGCAGTGCTCTTCCGGGACAAGGGATAAACATTCAGTACTTC. This encodes CASSALPGQGINIQYF.